This T cell receptor (beta chain) is drawn from a study of OX40 agonist ivuxolimab in advanced cancers. With regard to the full study: The costimulatory receptor OX40 (CD134) was targeted by ivuxolimab, a fully human IgG2 agonistic monoclonal antibody. Intravenous ivuxolimab was administered to patients every 2 weeks at six dose levels: 0.01, 0.1, 0.3, 1.5, 3 and 10 mg/kg. Among the 52 dose-escalation patients, roughly 20 had hepatocellular carcinoma, approximately 15 melanoma, 9 renal cell carcinoma and 9 head and neck cancer. In the dose-escalation cohort, around four fifths of patients were male, and the mean age was 60 years with a range of about 20 to 90. Patients were allowed to have had prior anti-PD-1, anti-PD-L1 or anti-CTLA-4 therapy, and less than 45% of the dose-escalation patients had previously received checkpoint inhibitors. Partial responses occurred in three dose-escalation patients, of whom one had hepatocellular carcinoma and two had cutaneous melanoma. The purpose of peripheral TCRbeta sequencing was to test whether ivuxolimab changed TCR sequence diversity and led to clonal T-cell expansion. The monotherapy dose-escalation portion (N = 52 patients) of the phase I ivuxolimab trial is reported in the paper. On the study overall, not on this receptor specifically: Antigen specificity was not determined for the clonally expanded peripheral T cells. After ivuxolimab, more expanded clones were found on average in CD8+ T cells than in CD4+ T cells. Low levels of normalized T-cell clonal expansion were also shown by some nonresponding patients. At doses from 0.1 to 3.0 mg/kg, clonal expansion was seen in both CD4+ and CD8+ blood T cells between baseline and week 6. Partial responders in the 0.1-3.0 mg/kg groups had among the lowest normalized peripheral clonal expansion, especially among CD8+ T cells.

Remarks on this clone: Its target antigen remains unknown. Within one base of it there is no much larger clone, and no base qualities were kept.

To sequence the TCRbeta CDR3 region, genomic DNA was isolated from the sorted cells. TCRbeta CDR3 regions were sequenced using the immunoSEQ Assay. The immuneACCESS repertoire file appears here via TCRdb, limited to in-frame rearrangements. These files lack a portion of the clones; in checked studies, under half of the deficit traces to unresolved V genes, and the cause of the others is not known. The sample yields roughly 82,000 clones; 83% were counted once. The leading ten clones occupy roughly 0.8% of the sample. The trial excluded patients who had a history of autoimmune disease or were on systemic immunosuppression. In every dose cohort, peripheral blood was drawn for TCR sequencing at baseline, cycle 4 day 1, and cycle 7 day 1. Samples came from an open-label, multicenter, first-in-human phase I dose-escalation trial of ivuxolimab. Adults with locally advanced or metastatic melanoma, renal cell carcinoma, hepatocellular carcinoma or head and neck squamous cell carcinoma were enrolled in the trial. Before TCR sequencing, CD4+ T cells and CD8+ T cells from peripheral blood were sorted into separate populations.

Its CDR3 holds 12 amino acids, cysteine through phenylalanine. Only the CDR3 part of the read is kept: 36 bases, read in frame from the first base. CDR1 and CDR2 are read off the germline V gene (reference sequence) as GTSNPN and SVGIG. Deletion took 1 base off V and 2 bases off J, with a span of 6 bases between the germline ends. The source is an adult with an advanced solid tumor such as melanoma, head and neck, liver or kidney cancer. Recombination linked TRBV30 to TRBJ2-7; no D gene call is confident. This specimen consisted of CD4+ or CD8+ T cells sorted from blood, obtained in a trial of the OX40 agonist ivuxolimab. The CDR3 loop reads CAWSASTYEQYF. The base sequence is TGTGCCTGGAGTGCGTCGACCTACGAGCAGTACTTC.